A selection of T cell receptor beta chains follows, all from one sample in a study of OX40 agonist ivuxolimab in advanced cancers. Measured with immunoSEQ multiplex PCR; TCRdb has only the in-frame clones, and not every one. The table has some 35,000 clones, approximately 89% seen once. The specimen comprised CD4+ or CD8+ T cells sorted from blood, sampled in a trial of the OX40 agonist ivuxolimab. The receptors were sampled from an adult with an advanced solid tumor such as melanoma, head and neck, liver or kidney cancer. CDR3s include the opening cysteine and the closing phenylalanine or tryptophan. A D gene is named only where the DNA matches it firmly. Some rows mark clone size as missing; the rest say once, few, many or name a class of expanded clone.

size: -
J: TRBJ1-1
V: TRBV7-9
D: -
DNA: TGTGCCAGCAGCTTACGGCTGCACACTGAAGCTTTCTTT
CDR3: CASSLRLHTEAFF

size: -
J: TRBJ1-4
V: TRBV18
D: TRBD1
DNA: TGTGCCAGCTCACCAGGACAGGGGGCCGGTGAAAAACTGTTTTTT
CDR3: CASSPGQGAGEKLFF

size: -
J: TRBJ2-1
V: TRBV7-2
D: -
DNA: TGTGCCAGCAGCGGACAGACAGTCTCCTACAATGAGCAGTTCTTC
CDR3: CASSGQTVSYNEQFF

size: -
J: TRBJ2-5
V: TRBV18
D: TRBD1
DNA: TGTGCCAGCTCAAGGGACAGGGGGCAAGAGACCCAGTACTTC
CDR3: CASSRDRGQETQYF

size: -
J: TRBJ2-1
V: TRBV18
D: TRBD1
DNA: TGTGCCAGCTCACCGCCACAGGGGGCAGAATACAATGAGCAGTTCTTC
CDR3: CASSPPQGAEYNEQFF

size: -
J: TRBJ2-5
V: TRBV2
D: TRBD2
DNA: TGTGCCAGCAGTGACAGACTAGCGGTATACGAGACCCAGTACTTC
CDR3: CASSDRLAVYETQYF

size: -
J: TRBJ1-4
V: TRBV10-3
D: -
DNA: TGTGCCATCAGCCTGGGGACAAATGAAAAACTGTTTTTT
CDR3: CAISLGTNEKLFF

size: once
J: TRBJ2-2
V: TRBV23-1
D: TRBD2
DNA: TGCGCCAGCAGTCACACTAGCGGGAGGTTAGTAGACACCGGGGAGCTGTTTTTT
CDR3: CASSHTSGRLVDTGELFF

size: -
J: TRBJ2-1
V: TRBV10-3
D: -
DNA: TGTGCCATCAGTGAGTCCCCGGGACTCCTAAGTGGCTACAATGAGCAGTTCTTC
CDR3: CAISESPGLLSGYNEQFF

size: -
J: TRBJ2-5
V: TRBV2
D: -
DNA: TGTGCCAGCGGGGTCAAACAAGAGACCCAGTACTTC
CDR3: CASGVKQETQYF

size: few
J: TRBJ2-7
V: TRBV19
D: -
DNA: TGTGCCAGTAGTTTCACCCTCCGGGGGCCCTACGAGCAGTACTTC
CDR3: CASSFTLRGPYEQYF

size: -
J: TRBJ1-1
V: TRBV29-1
D: TRBD1
DNA: TGCAGCGTTGAGAGGGGACAGGGATGGAACACTGAAGCTTTCTTT
CDR3: CSVERGQGWNTEAFF

size: -
J: TRBJ1-4
V: TRBV6-5
D: TRBD1
DNA: TGTGCCAGCACCCTAGGGAGGGGGCGTGAGGGAAAACTGTTTTTT
CDR3: CASTLGRGREGKLFF

size: -
J: TRBJ2-3
V: TRBV5-1
D: TRBD2
DNA: TGCGCCAGCAGCTTGGCGACTAGCACTGATACGCAGTATTTT
CDR3: CASSLATSTDTQYF

size: once
J: TRBJ2-3
V: TRBV6-6
D: TRBD2
DNA: TGTGCCAGCAGTTACCAGGGGACTAGCGGGACATTAGAGTATTTT
CDR3: CASSYQGTSGTLEYF

size: -
J: TRBJ2-2
V: TRBV19
D: -
DNA: TGTGCCAGTAGTATGCGAGAAGCCCCCACCGGGGAGCTGTTTTTT
CDR3: CASSMREAPTGELFF

size: -
J: TRBJ2-3
V: TRBV2
D: TRBD1
DNA: TGTGCCAGCAGTGTCCGCGACAGGGGTGCAGATACGCAGTATTTT
CDR3: CASSVRDRGADTQYF

size: -
J: TRBJ1-2
V: TRBV7-3
D: -
DNA: TGTGCCAGCAGCCCGGCCGGGGCGGGATCGAACTATGGCTACACCTTC
CDR3: CASSPAGAGSNYGYTF

size: -
J: TRBJ2-5
V: TRBV7-2
D: -
DNA: TGTGCCAGCAGCTTTCGAGGGGCCGTTTTTGAGACCCAGTACTTC
CDR3: CASSFRGAVFETQYF

size: -
J: TRBJ1-2
V: TRBV28
D: -
DNA: TGTGCCAGCAGTCCGGGGTCGTACTATGGCTACACCTTC
CDR3: CASSPGSYYGYTF

size: -
J: TRBJ2-6
V: TRBV5-1
D: TRBD1
DNA: TGCGCCAGCAGCCCGGGACAGGGTGCCTCTGGGGCCAACGTCCTGACTTTC
CDR3: CASSPGQGASGANVLTF

size: -
J: TRBJ2-7
V: TRBV5-8
D: TRBD2
DNA: TGTGCCAGCAGCCGCGGGACTAGCGGGAGGCGCTACGAGCAGTACTTC
CDR3: CASSRGTSGRRYEQYF

size: -
J: TRBJ2-3
V: TRBV18
D: -
DNA: TGTGCCAGCTCACCACCGCACAGCACTAGCACAGATACGCAGTATTTT
CDR3: CASSPPHSTSTDTQYF

size: -
J: TRBJ1-2
V: TRBV6-1
D: TRBD1
DNA: TGTGCCAGCAGTGACAGAGGGGGCGCTGAGGGCTATGGCTACACCTTC
CDR3: CASSDRGGAEGYGYTF

size: -
J: TRBJ2-4
V: TRBV5-1
D: -
DNA: TGCGCCAGCAGCCCCAGACAATTTGGGGACATTCAGTACTTC
CDR3: CASSPRQFGDIQYF

size: once
J: TRBJ2-3
V: TRBV30
D: TRBD2
DNA: TGTGCCCCACTAGCGGGGGTTTACACAGATACGCAGTATTTT
CDR3: CAPLAGVYTDTQYF

size: -
J: TRBJ2-7
V: TRBV6-4
D: -
DNA: TGTGCCAGCAGGAACGACGGATACGAGCAGTACTTC
CDR3: CASRNDGYEQYF

size: -
J: TRBJ2-7
V: TRBV4-3
D: -
DNA: TGCGCCAGCAGCCAAGACGGGGGGCGGGTGTGGGGCGAGCAGTACTTC
CDR3: CASSQDGGRVWGEQYF

size: once
J: TRBJ2-2
V: TRBV11-2
D: -
DNA: TGTGCCAGCAGCTCGCAGAGGGCCGGGGAGCTGTTTTTT
CDR3: CASSSQRAGELFF

size: once
J: TRBJ2-2
V: TRBV7-3
D: -
DNA: TGTGCCAGCAGCCAGCCCGGACGGGCGAACACCGGGGAGCTGTTTTTT
CDR3: CASSQPGRANTGELFF

size: -
J: TRBJ1-3
V: TRBV19
D: -
DNA: TGTGCCAGTAGCCCCTCGGGGGGGGCAGCTGGAAACACCATATATTTT
CDR3: CASSPSGGAAGNTIYF

size: -
J: TRBJ1-1
V: TRBV11-3
D: -
DNA: TGTGCCAGCAGCTTATTTGGTACCTTGAACACTGAAGCTTTCTTT
CDR3: CASSLFGTLNTEAFF

size: once
J: TRBJ2-5
V: TRBV18
D: TRBD1
DNA: TGTGCCAGCTCACCTGGGACAGTGGAGACCCAGTACTTC
CDR3: CASSPGTVETQYF

size: -
J: TRBJ1-1
V: TRBV7-2
D: -
DNA: TGTGCCAGCAGCTTGGGAGGGACATCGAACACTGAAGCTTTCTTT
CDR3: CASSLGGTSNTEAFF

size: -
J: TRBJ2-1
V: TRBV9
D: -
DNA: TGTGCCAGCAGCGTTTGGGGCGGCAATGAGCAGTTCTTC
CDR3: CASSVWGGNEQFF

size: -
J: TRBJ1-3
V: TRBV18
D: -
DNA: TGTGCCAGCTCACCAGGGGTTAACTCTGGAAACACCATATATTTT
CDR3: CASSPGVNSGNTIYF